The entry below describes one T cell receptor beta chain. The antigen it binds to is not known. No per-base quality is available; no much larger clone lies one base away. The immunoSEQ hsTCRB v3.0 assay was used at survey level resolution to sequence the TRB variable region. A depth of roughly 40,000-55,000 T-cell genomes per sample was targeted for TRB sequencing. An Illumina MiSeq with a v3 150-cycle kit was used to sequence the pooled TRB libraries. The authors processed their data as follows. Repertoire analysis ran in R within a reproducible Nextflow workflow covering QC, data transformation and analysis. LymphoSeq2, an R package for exploring AIRR-Seq data, was used to implement custom analyses. Several samples yielding fewer than 5000 total TRB sequences were excluded, leaving 188 analyzed HIV repertoires. Among the approximately 190 HIV repertoires that were kept, 59 were collected before ART initiation and roughly 130 were collected after ART initiation. Each repertoire was downsampled to 5000 TRB nucleotide sequences, and summary statistics were averaged across 100 downsampling iterations. The analysis kept only TRB sequences whose CDR3 regions were at least seven amino acids long. Two measures captured diversity: a Shannon entropy-derived clonality score and the Gini coefficient. Repertoire networks linked the top 5000 CDR3 amino acid sequences whenever two sequences differed by an edit distance of one. For TRB CDR3 amino acid sequences, antigen specificity groups and MHC restriction were predicted with GLIPH2. Known CMV, EBV, HIV or tissue antigen associations were flagged by matching CDR3 amino acid sequences against VDJdb and McPAS-TCR. Pre-ART, post-ART and control groups were compared with Wilcoxon signed-rank tests and Holm-Bonferroni correction. Not all clones reach the TCRdb copy of this immuneACCESS table, which keeps in-frame sequences only. Checked studies attribute under half of the gap to unresolved V genes and leave the rest unexplained. V and J calls and clone size are copied from that table; D and trimming were computed from the DNA. This sample holds tens of thousands of clones; roughly 85% were observed only once. Around 3.8% of the sample is taken by the ten largest.

Participants were included only if at least one PBMC sample before ART initiation and at least two post-ART samples were available. Treatment was received in the United States of America by all participants with HIV. Cryopreserved samples of about 0.95-10 million PBMC were thawed and washed before DNA extraction. At the time of the earliest PBMC sample for each participant with HIV, ages ranged from about 23 to 60 years. PBMC samples from each participant spanned 1-4 timepoints before ART initiation and 2-8 timepoints after ART initiation, with a median of 7 samples. For every participant, serial HIV viral load, CD4+ T-cell count, ART history and demographic data were obtained. Genomic DNA was extracted from unsorted PBMC with a Qiagen kit on a QIAcube, with processing performed in batches of 12 samples. This sample was taken from a study of long-term antiretroviral therapy in people with HIV (dated 2022 in TCRdb). Background on the whole study: The earliest samples were collected roughly a decade before the 2015 WHO recommendation for immediate ART, at a time when ART was usually postponed until CD4 counts fell. Whether ART initiation and durable HIV suppression were associated with changes in peripheral blood TRB repertoire composition and diversity was tested in a retrospective serial study. A total of 192 cryopreserved PBMC samples came from approximately 30 adults with confirmed HIV infection and were collected serially over a mean of about six years (range 1-12). About 40% of the 30 participants with HIV were female. No cross-contamination during QIAcube processing was seen in test extractions of a monoclonal T-cell line run alongside 30 to 35 polyclonal samples.

Beyond this particular receptor, the publication reports: Since PBMC availability was limited, sequencing covered only the TCR beta chain, with no alpha chain pairing. Starting ART was linked to a significant rise in TRB diversity, yet even with long-term ART the diversity remained significantly lower than in transplant donor controls. Expanded TRB clones identified before ART initiation dominated the repertoire at all time points, although this dominance fluctuated and declined in many PLHIV after ART. Unsorted PBMC were profiled instead of sorted CD4+ and CD8+ T cells because pre-ART samples had limited cell numbers. The samples span the years 2004 to 2017, and the ART regimens used at that time may not be as effective as current regimens. Inferences about post-ART repertoire changes are limited because no data were available on ART adherence, viral resistance or therapy changes. HIV repertoires had narrower CDR3 length ranges than controls, and the network structure suggested an antigen-experienced repertoire that shifted only slightly toward naive after ART.

The CDR3 holds 16 amino acids from the cysteine to the phenylalanine. Only CDR3 DNA remains: 48 bases, in frame from the first base. The junction carries 16 bases between V and J, which are trimmed by 3 bases and 2 bases respectively. The germline V gene supplies CDR1 MNHEY and CDR2 SVGAGI. Here the chain combines TRBV6-5 and TRBJ1-2; TRBD1 is a possible D gene, resting on 6 matching bases. The TCR comes from a man aged 18 to 29 with HIV. The specimen comprised unsorted PBMCs, sampled 0.8 years before starting antiretroviral therapy. At the DNA level, the sequence is TGTGCCAGCAGTTATTCGCAGACAGGCTACAACTATGGCTACACCTTC. Its protein reads: CASSYSQTGYNYGYTF.